These 17 T cell receptor beta chains were sequenced from one sample in a study of blood T cell repertoires in COVID-19. Data came from immunoSEQ multiplex PCR; TCRdb stores just in-frame clones and leaves some out. Of more than 300,000 clones in the sample, around nine tenths were seen once. Sequencing was performed on peripheral blood. These receptors came from a woman in her 70s with COVID-19, enrolled during active disease.

The CDR3 DNA reads as TGTGCCTGGTCCCCCGGGGAAGAGACCCAGTACTTC. Translated, it gives CAWSPGEETQYF. V and J are TRBV30 and TRBJ2-5; TRBD2 is a possible D gene (5 bases). Germline-derived CDR1 and CDR2 are GTSNPN and SVGIG (reference sequence). Trimming took 5 bases from V and 3 from J, leaving 10 bases between them. The CDR3 length is 12 residues.

Written as DNA, the CDR3 is TGTGCCAGCAGACTTACCCGGGACAGGGAGGCGAACACTGAAGCTTTCTTT. Its protein product is CASRLTRDREANTEAFF. The V call is TRBV7-2, the J call TRBJ1-1; 9 bases are shared with TRBD1. CDR3 length: 17 residues. Germline assignment: CDR1 SGHTA and CDR2 FQGNSA. After removal of 6 bases from V and 1 base from J, the junction contained 12 bases not matched to a gene.

The V call is TRBV5-8, the J call TRBJ2-5, with D perhaps TRBD2 (7 bases). The CDR3 contains 15 residues. Per germline, CDR1 SGHTS and CDR2 YDEGEE. With 0 bases removed from V and 2 bases from J, the gap between germline ends came to 11 bases. In nucleotides, the CDR3 is TGTGCCAGCAGCTTGGGGCGGGGGACACAAGAGACCCAGTACTTC. Protein sequence: CASSLGRGTQETQYF.

This rearrangement joins TRBV19 to TRBJ1-1; D may be TRBD1 (6 bases). The CDR3 has 14 residues. V lost 6 bases to trimming and J lost 5 bases, with 16 bases between them. Germline CDR1 LNHDA, CDR2 SQIVND (reference sequence). CDR3 in DNA: TGTGCCAGTAGGGTTTTGGGGGCGAATACTGAAGCTTTCTTT. This codes for CASRVLGANTEAFF. Complete variable domain (other parts from reference TRBV19 and TRBJ1-1): DGGITQSPKYLFRKEGQNVTLSCEQNLNHDAMYWYRQDPGQGLRLIYYSQIVNDFQKGDIAEGYSVSREKKESFPLTVTSAQKNPTAFYLCASRVLGANTEAFFGQGTRLTVV.

The J gene is TRBJ2-2, the V gene TRBV9; 10 nucleotides match TRBD2. CDR1 is SGDLS and CDR2 is YYNGEE in the germline V gene. CDR3 size: 17 residues. The junction had 7 bases not matched to a gene; V was cut back by 3 bases and J by 2 bases. CDR3 in amino acids: CASSASLAGTNTGELFF. In nucleotides, the CDR3 is TGTGCCAGCAGCGCCTCACTAGCGGGGACTAACACCGGGGAGCTGTTTTTT.

As DNA, the CDR3 is TGTGCCAGCAGCCGGGACACGAGAGAGACCCAGTACTTC. The encoded protein is CASSRDTRETQYF. The chain joins TRBV7-8 to TRBJ2-5, with D possibly matching TRBD1 (6 bases). Germline assignment: CDR1 SGHVS and CDR2 FQNEAQ. The CDR3 consists of 13 residues. Trimming pared 5 bases from V and 4 bases from J, leaving 11 bases between.

The gene calls are TRBV5-1 and TRBJ2-3, with 8 bases identical to TRBD2. This CDR3 region has 15 residues. The V gene's germline CDR1 is SGHRS and CDR2 YFSETQ. With V trimmed by 7 bases and J by 1 base, 8 bases remained unmatched. DNA of the CDR3: TGCGCCAGCGCCTTAGGGCGGGGGGGCACAGATACGCAGTATTTT. This translates into CASALGRGGTDTQYF. The whole variable domain, remainder taken from reference TRBV5-1 and TRBJ2-3, is KAGVTQTPRYLIKTRGQQVTLSCSPISGHRSVSWYQQTPGQGLQFLFEYFSETQRNKGNFPGRFSGRQFSNSRSEMNVSTLELGDSALYLCASALGRGGTDTQYFGPGTRLTVL.

The V call is TRBV6-5, the J call TRBJ1-2; D is unclear. The CDR3 covers 13 residues. The V end was cut by 6 bases, the J end by 8 bases, with 16 bases between. In germline, CDR1 is MNHEY, CDR2 SVGAGI. Here the CDR3 DNA reads TGTGCCAGCAGCCACGGGAGGGAATTAGGCTACACCTTC. Translating gives CASSHGRELGYTF.

This clone was seen a handful of times. The rearrangement uses TRBV7-2 and TRBJ2-1; D may be TRBD1 (5 bases). The V gene's germline CDR1 is SGHTA and CDR2 FQGNSA. V was shortened by 8 bases and J by 10 bases, with 9 bases between the two germline ends. The CDR3 has 10 amino acids. The CDR3 nucleotides read TGTGCCAGCGGAAACAGGGAGCAGTTCTTC. Amino acids: CASGNREQFF.

The V and J genes are TRBV4-1 and TRBJ1-2, with 12 bases identical to TRBD1. V trimming: 4 bases; J trimming: 3 bases; junction bases outside the gene matches: 3. CDR3 size: 15 residues. The germline CDR1 and CDR2 sequences are MGHRA and YSYEKL. The CDR3 region is CASSRGQGADYGYTF. The DNA of the CDR3 is TGCGCCAGCAGCCGGGGACAGGGGGCGGACTATGGCTACACCTTC.

The genes are TRBV19 and TRBJ2-6, with a tentative D call TRBD2 (5 bases). This CDR3 has 13 amino acids. The germline V gene has CDR1 LNHDA and CDR2 SQIVND (reference sequence). The ends were cut back, 5 bases at V and 4 bases at J, with 6 bases in the middle. CDR3 bases: TGTGCCAGTAGTGAGGGCGGGGCCAACGTCCTGACTTTC. It encodes CASSEGGANVLTF.

The chain has TRBV2 and TRBJ1-1, with unresolved D. The V gene lost 7 bases and the J gene lost 1 base, with 4 bases spanning the gap. Germline CDR1 reads SNHLY; CDR2 reads FYNNEI. The CDR3 covers 11 residues. The CDR3 region is CASKRNTEAFF. The CDR3 bases are TGTGCCAGCAAGCGGAACACTGAAGCTTTCTTT.

The rearrangement links TRBV5-1 to TRBJ2-2, with D maybe TRBD1 (6 bases). Germline loops: CDR1 SGHRS, CDR2 YFSETQ. V was trimmed by 4 bases and J by 4 bases, leaving 20 bases between them. This CDR3 spans 17 amino acids. Written as DNA, the CDR3 is TGCGCCAGCAGCCCTCGGGACAAACTACCTTTCACCGGGGAGCTGTTTTTT. As protein: CASSPRDKLPFTGELFF.

V and J are TRBV7-9 and TRBJ1-5, with a weak D call TRBD1 (5 bases). V was clipped by 4 bases and J by 3 bases, with 16 bases between them. CDR1 SEHNR and CDR2 FQNEAQ come from the germline V gene (reference sequence). The CDR3 covers 16 residues. The CDR3 protein is CASSSYGRGVNQPQHF. Written as DNA, the CDR3 is TGTGCCAGCAGCTCCTACGGGAGAGGGGTCAATCAGCCCCAGCATTTT.

J is TRBJ2-2 and V is TRBV5-6; 11 positions match TRBD1. The CDR3 contains 16 residues. Per germline, CDR1 SGHDT and CDR2 YYEEEE. V was pared by 0 bases and J by 4 bases, with 2 bases of the junction left unmatched. CDR3 sequence: CASSLAGTGGTGELFF. CDR3 nucleotides: TGTGCCAGCAGCTTGGCGGGGACAGGGGGCACCGGGGAGCTGTTTTTT.

V usage is TRBV2 and J usage is TRBJ1-4; the D gene is possibly TRBD1 (5 bases). The CDR3 contains 13 residues. V lost 4 bases to trimming and J lost 5 bases, with 8 bases between them. In germline, CDR1 is SNHLY, CDR2 FYNNEI. The CDR3 DNA is TGTGCCAGCAGTGGAGACAGAAATGAAAAACTGTTTTTT. As protein: CASSGDRNEKLFF.

This chain's CDR3 is CASSPGTSGYQETQYF. For the CDR3, the DNA is TGTGCCAGCAGCCCCGGGACTAGCGGATACCAAGAGACCCAGTACTTC. The gene calls are TRBV7-2 and TRBJ2-5; TRBD2 matches at 11 bases. The CDR3 totals 16 residues. Germline CDR1 is SGHTA and CDR2 is FQGNSA. Trimming cost V 5 bases and J 0 bases; bases outside gene matches: 5.